One sample yielded the 32 T cell receptor beta chains listed below, sequenced in a study of blood T cell repertoires in COVID-19. Some clones are missing from TCRdb's copy, which holds only in-frame ones; the method was immunoSEQ multiplex PCR. Of about 230,000 clones in the sample, approximately 81% were seen once. Sequenced sample: peripheral blood. The source is a woman of 80 years or more with active or convalescent COVID-19.

This clone appeared once. The chain is built from TRBV9 and TRBJ2-3; 7 bases line up with TRBD2. Trimming at V came to 0 bases and at J to 8 bases, leaving 3 bases not matched to a gene. Germline CDR1 SGDLS, CDR2 YYNGEE. The CDR3 is made up of 13 amino acids. The chain's CDR3 is CASSVDPSGTQYF. The CDR3 DNA reads as TGTGCCAGCAGCGTAGACCCTAGCGGTACGCAGTATTTT.

The V gene is TRBV7-7, the J gene TRBJ2-5; 15 bases are shared with TRBD2. With V trimmed by 5 bases and J by 10 bases, 8 bases remained unmatched. The CDR3 loop spans 15 amino acids. CDR1 and CDR2 from the germline V gene are SSHAT and FNYEAQ (reference sequence). CDR3 in amino acids: CASSPSGTSGGNQYF. The CDR3 bases are TGTGCCAGCAGCCCCTCGGGGACTAGCGGGGGGAACCAGTACTTC.

This rearrangement joins TRBV10-3 to TRBJ1-3; 9 nucleotides match TRBD1. The CDR3 is 16 amino acids. V was pared by 4 bases and J by 4 bases, with 8 bases of the junction left unmatched. CDR1 and CDR2 (germline): ENHRY, SYGVKD. The CDR3 sequence: CAISGTGGLSGNTIYF. The CDR3, as DNA: TGTGCCATCAGTGGTACAGGGGGCCTTTCCGGAAACACCATATATTTT.

This clone is a singleton in its sample. V usage is TRBV10-3 and J usage is TRBJ2-7, with 9 bases fitting TRBD1. Germline assignment: CDR1 ENHRY and CDR2 SYGVKD. This CDR3 region has 13 residues. V shed 4 bases, J shed 3 bases, and the junction held 1 base outside the gene matches. The CDR3 reads CAISGTGDYEQYF. As DNA, the CDR3 is TGTGCCATCAGTGGGACAGGGGACTACGAGCAGTACTTC.

The chain carries TRBV7-2 and TRBJ2-3; D call uncertain. Trimming took off 2 bases at V and 1 base at J, with 10 bases between the two ends. This CDR3 is 15 amino acids long. Looked up from germline, CDR1 is SGHTA and CDR2 is FQGNSA. The CDR3 loop is CASSLPLSGTDTQYF. CDR3 bases: TGTGCCAGCAGCTTACCCCTTTCGGGCACAGATACGCAGTATTTT.

This chain uses TRBV12-3 or TRBV12-4 with TRBJ1-2; TRBD1 aligns across 8 bases. The CDR3 extends over 13 amino acids. J gave up 6 bases and V 5 bases, and 5 bases lay outside the gene matches. The CDR3 loop is CASSQGQEDGYTF. As DNA, the CDR3 is TGTGCCAGCAGTCAGGGACAGGAGGATGGCTACACCTTC.

The J gene is TRBJ2-7, the V gene TRBV6-2 or TRBV6-3; no clear D gene. V was cut by 5 bases and J by 0 bases, with 11 bases left in between. The CDR3 covers 14 residues. Looked up from germline, CDR1 is MNHEY and CDR2 is SVGEGT. CDR3 in amino acids: CASSPPTGSYEQYF. The CDR3 coding sequence is TGTGCCAGCAGTCCCCCCACCGGCTCCTACGAGCAGTACTTC.

This sequence joins TRBV30 and TRBJ2-2, with 7 bases fitting TRBD1. Unmatched junction bases numbered 11, after V lost 3 bases and J lost 7 bases. The CDR3 sequence is 15 residues long. Looked up from germline, CDR1 is GTSNPN and CDR2 is SVGIG (reference sequence). The CDR3 loop is CAWSPLDREGGELFF. The CDR3 DNA reads TGTGCCTGGAGCCCGCTAGACAGGGAAGGCGGGGAGCTGTTTTTT.

This clone was recorded only once. The chain couples TRBV5-1 to TRBJ2-4; D not resolved. The length of the CDR3 is 16 residues. The V end was cut by 0 bases, the J end by 6 bases, with 16 bases between. Germline lookup yields CDR1 SGHRS and CDR2 YFSETQ. The CDR3 bases are TGCGCCAGCAGCTTGGCGGCTGTTGACTGGCTAAACATTCAGTACTTC. This codes for CASSLAAVDWLNIQYF.

Worth noting for this clone: The junction shows a germline mismatch at one end, possibly a read error. The V gene is TRBV5-8, the J gene TRBJ1-4; maybe TRBD1 (5 bases). This CDR3 contains 11 residues. Germline CDR1 reads SGHTS; CDR2 reads YDEGEE. DNA of the CDR3: TGTGCCAGCAGCCGACGCCAGGGCCTCGGTTTT. It translates to CASSRRQGLGF.

This chain joins TRBV29-1 and TRBJ2-5; 9 nucleotides line up with TRBD2. This CDR3 has 13 residues. Germline CDR1 reads SQVTM; CDR2 reads ANQGSEA. After removal of 6 bases from V and 7 bases from J, the junction contained 9 bases not matched to a gene. The CDR3 sequence: CSVNLAGRPTQYF. The CDR3 coding sequence is TGCAGCGTGAACCTAGCGGGAAGACCGACCCAGTACTTC.

This rearrangement joins TRBV2 to TRBJ1-1; D ambiguous. Germline CDR1 is SNHLY and CDR2 is FYNNEI. V was pared by 7 bases and J by 0 bases, with 12 bases between. The CDR3 length is 14 residues. The CDR3 loop is CASIIIPMNTEAFF. The CDR3 DNA follows: TGTGCCAGCATTATTATCCCTATGAACACTGAAGCTTTCTTT.

This clone was counted once. V gene TRBV24-1 combines with J gene TRBJ2-3; D is perhaps TRBD1 (5 bases). Germline values: CDR1 KGHDR, CDR2 SFDVKD. Trimming took 3 bases from V and 1 from J, leaving 16 bases between them. The CDR3 runs to 17 residues. This CDR3 reads CATSDGARAVGTDTQYF. The CDR3 DNA is TGTGCCACCAGTGATGGGGCTCGGGCCGTTGGCACAGATACGCAGTATTTT.

The chain couples TRBV24-1 to TRBJ2-1; TRBD1 aligns across 7 bases. V shed 4 bases, J shed 3 bases, and the junction held 2 bases outside the gene matches. CDR1 and CDR2 (germline): KGHDR, SFDVKD. CDR3 length equals 14 residues. CDR3 nucleotide sequence: TGTGCCACCAGTGAACCAGGGGGCTACAATGAGCAGTTCTTC. Protein: CATSEPGGYNEQFF.

CDR3 residues: CASSLVPGSSYGYTF. The CDR3 DNA reads TGTGCCAGCAGCTTAGTGCCGGGTAGTAGCTATGGCTACACCTTC. The V gene is TRBV11-2, the J gene TRBJ1-2; D remains unclear. Germline-derived CDR1 and CDR2 are SGHAT and FQNNGV. Deletions cut 1 base from V and 4 bases from J, with 13 bases between. The CDR3 covers 15 residues.

The rearrangement uses TRBV6-5 and TRBJ1-2, with D maybe TRBD1 (6 bases). V was trimmed by 6 bases and J by 7 bases, leaving 15 bases between them. Per the germline V gene, CDR1 is MNHEY and CDR2 is SVGAGI. This CDR3 contains 13 residues. The CDR3 sequence is CASSFRGRGGYTF. In DNA form, the CDR3 reads TGTGCCAGCAGCTTTCGGGGCAGGGGTGGCTACACCTTC.

This clone was observed a handful of times. The CDR3 is CASSRTRYSNQPQHF. In DNA form, the CDR3 reads TGTGCCAGCAGCCGGACACGTTATAGCAATCAGCCCCAGCATTTT. The genes are TRBV14 and TRBJ1-5, with D possibly TRBD1 on 5 matching bases. Germline CDR1 SGHDN, CDR2 FVKESK. There are 15 residues in the CDR3. V lost 4 bases and J lost 0, with 10 bases in between.

The chain is built from TRBV19 and TRBJ1-1; tentative D call: TRBD1 (5 bases). The CDR3 extends over 16 amino acids. The germline V and J ends were trimmed by 4 bases and 0 bases, with 15 bases remaining between them. CDR1 and CDR2 from the germline V gene are LNHDA and SQIVND (reference sequence). The CDR3 nucleotides read TGTGCCAGTAGTACCCCTCGGCGGGACTTGAACACTGAAGCTTTCTTT. It specifies CASSTPRRDLNTEAFF.

V is TRBV5-1 and J is TRBJ2-7, with D possibly matching TRBD1 (6 bases). The CDR3 covers 13 residues. The V gene lost 4 bases and the J gene lost 4 bases, with 12 bases spanning the gap. Germline-derived CDR1 and CDR2 are SGHRS and YFSETQ. The DNA for the CDR3 is TGCGCCAGCAGCCCGGGACACACATACGAGCAGTACTTC. Its protein product is CASSPGHTYEQYF.

The CDR3 DNA reads as TGTGCCAGCAGTGGATCTCCAGGGGGCTCGGGGACTGAAGCTTTCTTT. It specifies CASSGSPGGSGTEAFF. This chain joins TRBV6-6 and TRBJ1-1; 8 nucleotides agree with TRBD1. Germline CDR1 is MNHNY and CDR2 is SVGAGI (reference sequence). CDR3 length equals 16 residues. J was trimmed by 5 bases and V by 5 bases; bases with no gene match: 13.

The chain links TRBV11-3 to TRBJ2-5, with 10 bases lining up with TRBD2. This CDR3 region has 14 residues. The germline CDR1 and CDR2 sequences are SGHNT and YENEEA. With 5 bases clipped from V and 5 bases from J, the junction kept 5 bases outside the gene matches. CDR3 protein: CASSPSGRAETQYF. The CDR3 nucleotides read TGTGCCAGCAGCCCGAGCGGGAGGGCGGAGACCCAGTACTTC.

The chain joins TRBV9 to TRBJ1-1; TRBD1 agrees at 10 bases. J lost 5 bases, V lost 5 bases, and 6 bases had no gene match. This CDR3 spans 14 amino acids. Germline CDR1 is SGDLS and CDR2 is YYNGEE. CDR3 protein: CASSDRTGGTEAFF. The CDR3 DNA follows: TGTGCCAGCAGTGACAGGACAGGGGGGACTGAAGCTTTCTTT.

In its sample, this clone was seen a few times. This chain connects TRBV6-5 to TRBJ2-7; D might be TRBD1 (5 bases). Trimming took 10 bases from V and 0 from J, leaving 16 bases between them. Looked up from germline, CDR1 is MNHEY and CDR2 is SVGAGI. The CDR3 consists of 14 residues. The DNA for the CDR3 is TGTGCCATCTCAAGGGGAAGGGGCTCCTACGAGCAGTACTTC. Its protein is CAISRGRGSYEQYF.

The V call is TRBV21-1, the J call TRBJ2-6; the table assigns TRBD1, which was not confirmed against the DNA. TRBV21-1 is deemed a pseudogene. The CDR3 consists of 18 residues. DNA of the CDR3: TGTGCCAGCTACTGGGACAGGGGAAAATCTTCTGGGGCCAACGTCCTGACTTTC. Translated, it gives CASYWDRGKSSGANVLTF.

This clone is a singleton in its sample. This rearrangement joins TRBV7-9 to TRBJ2-7, with 11 nucleotides matching TRBD2. The V gene end was trimmed by 3 bases and the J gene end by 0 bases; junction bases not matched to a gene: 4. From germline, CDR1 is SEHNR and CDR2 FQNEAQ (reference sequence). This CDR3 region has 16 residues. The DNA of the CDR3 is TGTGCCAGCAGCTTCGTGACTAGCGGGGCCTCCTACGAGCAGTACTTC. Translating it yields CASSFVTSGASYEQYF.

The chain has TRBV7-2 and TRBJ2-1, with D tentatively TRBD2 (5 bases). Germline-derived CDR1 and CDR2 are SGHTA and FQGNSA. V was shortened by 10 bases and J by 0 bases, with 19 bases between the two germline ends. The CDR3 extends over 16 amino acids. Here the CDR3 DNA reads TGTGCCACCCGCTGGCGGGCCCAGAGCTCCTACAATGAGCAGTTCTTC. Translating it yields CATRWRAQSSYNEQFF. Full variable domain (outside the CDR3, taken from reference TRBV7-2 and TRBJ2-1): GAGVSQSPSNKVTEKGKDVELRCDPISGHTALYWYRQSLGQGLEFLIYFQGNSAPDKSGLPSDRFSAERTGGSVSTLTIQRTQQEDSAVYLCATRWRAQSSYNEQFFGPGTRLTVL.

This rearrangement joins TRBV29-1 to TRBJ2-7; tentatively, D is TRBD2 (5 bases). The V and J ends lost 0 bases and 4 bases respectively, with 10 bases between them. Germline CDR1 SQVTM, CDR2 ANQGSEA. The CDR3 length is 13 residues. This CDR3 is CSVEEEEAYEQYF. The CDR3 nucleotides are TGCAGCGTTGAAGAAGAGGAGGCGTACGAGCAGTACTTC.

The chain joins TRBV30 to TRBJ1-6, with 7 bases lining up with TRBD1. This CDR3 has 14 amino acids. Germline V gives CDR1 GTSNPN, CDR2 SVGIG (reference sequence). Germline trimming cut 5 bases from V and 8 bases from J; bases unmatched to any gene: 9. The CDR3 coding sequence is TGTGCCTGGTCGACCGGGACAGCGGATTCACCCCTCCACTTT. Its translation: CAWSTGTADSPLHF.

The chain recombines TRBV2 with TRBJ1-2, with 7 bases fitting TRBD1. V lost 7 bases and J lost 8; bases outside the gene matches: 22. The CDR3 length is 17 residues. The germline V gene encodes CDR1 SNHLY and CDR2 FYNNEI. The CDR3 DNA reads as TGTGCCAGCACCATAGACAGGGTTCCCACTCAGTTCGGAGGCTACACCTTC. It specifies CASTIDRVPTQFGGYTF.

This chain joins TRBV12-3 or TRBV12-4 and TRBJ2-1; 7 bases map to TRBD1. Trimming at V came to 8 bases and at J to 12 bases, leaving 10 bases not matched to a gene. CDR3 length: 12 amino acids. CDR3 loop: CASRPGGIVQFF. The CDR3 region has the DNA TGTGCCAGCCGCCCAGGGGGAATAGTGCAGTTCTTC.

The J gene is TRBJ1-1, the V gene TRBV9; 8 nucleotides align to TRBD1. V lost 3 bases, J lost 1 base, and 8 bases stayed unmatched. Germline V CDR1 and CDR2: SGDLS, YYNGEE. The CDR3 runs 16 residues. In DNA, the CDR3 is TGTGCCAGCAGCGACCGACAGGGGTTAGGGAACACTGAAGCTTTCTTT. This translates into CASSDRQGLGNTEAFF.

This chain joins TRBV25-1 and TRBJ2-3; TRBD2 aligns across 8 bases. With V trimmed by 3 bases and J by 4 bases, 6 bases remained unmatched. Germline CDR1 and CDR2: MGHDK and SYGVNS. CDR3 length: 15 residues. Here the CDR3 reads CASSDPGRGADTQYF. The CDR3, as DNA: TGTGCCAGCAGTGATCCCGGGCGGGGGGCAGATACGCAGTATTTT.